This record covers a single T cell receptor (beta chain). Its antigen is currently not known. Base qualities are missing; no much larger clone stands one base away. The sample comes from a study of blood T cell repertoires in COVID-19 (dated by TCRdb to about 2020). A note on the overall study: Samples covering the acute and convalescent phases of COVID-19 were provided by collaborators in the United States, Italy and Spain. Samples came from the ongoing ImmuneRACE study (first 160 participants) plus 1,254 subjects from 6 global collaborators. A de-identified subject ID, COVID-19 status, age in years and sex were almost always included in the sample metadata. Deeply sampled blood TCRbeta repertoires from subjects exposed to, actively infected with, or recovered from COVID-19 were included in the dataset. The repertoires were released in a freely available public database meant as a resource for research on the immune response to SARS-CoV-2. The prospective study material was composed of cDNA or gDNA derived from T cells, B-cell-depleted T cells, or PBMCs. Where available, HLA class I and class II types were obtained from metadata supplied by the sample provider rather than from assay-based typing.

Collaborating institutions collected whole blood in K2EDTA tubes following their own protocols. Collaborator samples were shipped for TCRbeta analysis as frozen whole blood, isolated PBMCs, or DNA extracted from either sample type. Beyond this particular receptor, the publication reports: The amount of clinical and demographic metadata varied by source and participant and was provided uncurated.

From a lookup of the germline V gene (reference sequence), CDR1 and CDR2 are GTSNPN and SVGIG. The cysteine opens and the phenylalanine closes a CDR3 of 14 amino acids. Only the CDR3 DNA is retained, 42 bases long and in frame from the first base. The germline V end is reduced by 8 bases and the J end by 2 bases; junction bases left unmatched: 8. TCRbeta CDR3 regions were amplified from genomic DNA using the immunoSEQ Assay, a bias-controlled multiplex PCR. In the original analysis: Nucleated cell counts per sample were estimated from amplification of reference gene primers within the assay. To quantify the absolute abundance of each unique TCRbeta CDR3 rearrangement, sequence reads were collapsed and filtered. For each sample, productive Simpson clonality was calculated as the square root of Simpson's diversity index across productive rearrangements. The source is immuneACCESS, and TCRdb retained only in-frame sequences with V and J called. Part of the clones is not carried over; for the studies checked, unresolved V genes explain less than half of this, and the remainder is unexplained. The D gene and trimming were derived from the DNA, and the V and J assignments and clone size from that table. The sample table contains roughly 120,000 clones; only one count was recorded for approximately 90% of them. The top ten constitute roughly 2.2% of the sample.

This clonotype was obtained from a woman aged 50 to 60 with acute or convalescent COVID-19. The chain joins TRBV30 to TRBJ2-7, with 11 bases aligning to TRBD2. Sequencing input: peripheral blood. The CDR3: CALQLSGGAYEQYF. DNA sequence: TGTGCCCTACAACTTAGCGGGGGGGCCTACGAGCAGTACTTC.